Below, 7 T cell receptor beta chains from the same sample are listed, as sequenced in a study of OX40 agonist ivuxolimab in advanced cancers. Method: immunoSEQ multiplex PCR; TCRdb's copy keeps in-frame clones and lacks some. The table includes some 64,000 clones, 80% to 95% detected once. The material sequenced was CD4+ or CD8+ T cells sorted from blood, taken in a trial of the OX40 agonist ivuxolimab. The receptors shown here come from an adult with an advanced solid tumor such as melanoma, head and neck, liver or kidney cancer.

CDR3 sequence (DNA): TGCGCCAGCAGCCCGGGACAGGGAAGCTCCTACGAGCAGTACTTC. This sequence encodes CASSPGQGSSYEQYF. The V and J genes are TRBV10-1 and TRBJ2-7; 9 positions match TRBD1. Looked up from germline, CDR1 is WNHNN and CDR2 is SYGVQD (reference sequence). V shed 6 bases, J shed 0 bases, and the junction held 6 bases outside the gene matches. The CDR3 has 15 amino acids.

The genes are TRBV7-9 and TRBJ2-7, with 10 bases identical to TRBD2. The V gene end was trimmed by 5 bases and the J gene end by 3 bases; junction bases not matched to a gene: 10. In germline, CDR1 is SEHNR, CDR2 FQNEAQ (reference sequence). This CDR3 is built from 16 residues. This CDR3 reads CASSQTRTSGNYEQYF. The DNA for the CDR3 is TGTGCCAGCAGCCAAACGAGGACTAGCGGCAACTACGAGCAGTACTTC. The complete variable domain, with remaining parts taken from reference TRBV7-9 and TRBJ2-7, reads DTGVSQNPRHKITKRGQNVTFRCDPISEHNRLYWYRQTLGQGPEFLTYFQNEAQLEKSRLLSDRFSAERPKGSFSTLEIQRTEQGDSAMYLCASSQTRTSGNYEQYFGPGTRLTVT.

The genes are TRBV4-1 and TRBJ2-7, with 8 bases aligning to TRBD2. CDR1 and CDR2 from the germline V gene are MGHRA and YSYEKL. This CDR3 region has 15 residues. Unmatched junction bases numbered 8, after V lost 6 bases and J lost 1 base. The CDR3 DNA reads TGCGCCAGCAGTGGTACGGGAGGGTATTCCTACGAGCAGTACTTC. Encoded protein: CASSGTGGYSYEQYF.

V gene TRBV27 combines with J gene TRBJ1-2, with 9 bases fitting TRBD1. V trimming: 6 bases; J trimming: 6 bases; junction bases outside the gene matches: 11. CDR3 length equals 15 residues. Germline CDR1 is MNHEY and CDR2 is SMNVEV (reference sequence). The CDR3 DNA reads TGTGCCAGCAGAGTCGGGACAGGGATAGGGAATGGCTACACCTTC. Translation: CASRVGTGIGNGYTF.

The chain carries TRBV11-2 and TRBJ2-7; 7 bases are a match to TRBD1. This CDR3 spans 16 amino acids. The germline gives CDR1 SGHAT, CDR2 FQNNGV. The ends lost 5 bases at V and 4 bases at J; junction bases unmatched: 14. As DNA, the CDR3 is TGTGCCAGCAGCCCCGATAAGGGGGCCGTCTTATACGAGCAGTACTTC. It codes for CASSPDKGAVLYEQYF.

The chain recombines TRBV9 with TRBJ1-1; 8 bases fit TRBD1. Trimming cost V 4 bases and J 1 base; bases outside gene matches: 3. CDR1 SGDLS and CDR2 YYNGEE come from the germline V gene. CDR3 length: 14 residues. CDR3 sequence reads: CASSPGTGNTEAFF. For the CDR3, the DNA is TGTGCCAGCAGCCCCGGGACAGGGAACACTGAAGCTTTCTTT.

The genes are TRBV7-9 and TRBJ2-6, with D possibly matching TRBD1 (6 bases). V was cut by 5 bases and J by 0 bases, with 20 bases left in between. The CDR3 has 19 residues. Germline CDR1 is SEHNR and CDR2 is FQNEAQ (reference sequence). CDR3 nucleotide sequence: TGTGCCAGCAGCCTTGACTCGGGACCACAGGGCTCTGGGGCCAACGTCCTGACTTTC. Translated: CASSLDSGPQGSGANVLTF.